The rows below give T cell receptor beta chains drawn from one sample of a study of blood T cell repertoires in COVID-19. The method was immunoSEQ multiplex PCR; TCRdb's version includes in-frame clones alone and lacks a portion of them. In the table there are over 200,000 clones, over 75% of which are singletons. The sequenced material came from peripheral blood. All receptors derive from a human donor in a cohort sampled during active COVID-19. The CDR3 runs from the conserved cysteine through the conserved F or W. Fields, in order: D gene, J gene, V gene, CDR3 protein. The D gene is left open where the match is weak.

D gene: TRBD1; J gene: TRBJ2-7; V gene: TRBV7-3; CDR3 protein: CASSLSGRGSYEQYF
D gene: TRBD1; J gene: TRBJ2-7; V gene: TRBV5-1; CDR3 protein: CASSLNRGTYEQYF
D gene: -; J gene: TRBJ1-2; V gene: TRBV15; CDR3 protein: CATSTRRSYGYTF
D gene: -; J gene: TRBJ2-7; V gene: TRBV7-8; CDR3 protein: CASSLGRVRSYEQYF
D gene: TRBD2; J gene: TRBJ2-5; V gene: TRBV9; CDR3 protein: CASSVGAGGPETQYF
D gene: TRBD2; J gene: TRBJ2-4; V gene: TRBV27; CDR3 protein: CASSPIAGGPKNIQYF
D gene: TRBD1; J gene: TRBJ1-2; V gene: TRBV6-5; CDR3 protein: CASSTQGQGNYGYTF
D gene: -; J gene: TRBJ1-1; V gene: TRBV7-9; CDR3 protein: CASSLSGNTEAFF
D gene: TRBD2; J gene: TRBJ2-1; V gene: TRBV18; CDR3 protein: CASSPLGTSGRDEQFF
D gene: TRBD1; J gene: TRBJ2-7; V gene: TRBV4-3; CDR3 protein: CASSQTYRGPSEYF
D gene: TRBD1; J gene: TRBJ1-4; V gene: TRBV4-1; CDR3 protein: CASSRTGGAELFF
D gene: -; J gene: TRBJ2-5; V gene: TRBV28; CDR3 protein: CASSFQGRTLQETQYF
D gene: TRBD1; J gene: TRBJ1-6; V gene: TRBV5-1; CDR3 protein: CASSLGQGESPLHF
D gene: -; J gene: TRBJ2-7; V gene: TRBV11-1; CDR3 protein: CASRGLSSYEQYF
D gene: TRBD1; J gene: TRBJ1-6; V gene: TRBV27; CDR3 protein: CASSFRRDRVNSPLHF
D gene: -; J gene: TRBJ2-3; V gene: TRBV7-3; CDR3 protein: CASSPKRTDTQYF
D gene: -; J gene: TRBJ1-3; V gene: TRBV6-6; CDR3 protein: CASRKAGDLRNTIYF
D gene: TRBD2; J gene: TRBJ2-7; V gene: TRBV30; CDR3 protein: CAWSFRAGGHEQYF
D gene: TRBD1; J gene: TRBJ1-2; V gene: TRBV7-9; CDR3 protein: CASSNQGAPGYTF
D gene: TRBD2; J gene: TRBJ2-7; V gene: TRBV7-2; CDR3 protein: CASSSPGTSGSYEQYF
D gene: TRBD1; J gene: TRBJ1-5; V gene: TRBV28; CDR3 protein: CASRSTGGGNQPQHF
D gene: -; J gene: TRBJ1-2; V gene: TRBV7-2; CDR3 protein: CASSLDHVVQWGYTF
D gene: TRBD2; J gene: TRBJ2-2; V gene: TRBV11-3; CDR3 protein: CASSPRRGENTGELFF
D gene: TRBD1; J gene: TRBJ1-2; V gene: TRBV9; CDR3 protein: CASSPLSTTGNYGYTF
D gene: -; J gene: TRBJ1-6; V gene: TRBV30; CDR3 protein: CAWSEGLVLRLHF
D gene: TRBD1; J gene: TRBJ1-1; V gene: TRBV30; CDR3 protein: CAWSVGTGNTEAFF
D gene: -; J gene: TRBJ1-6; V gene: TRBV28; CDR3 protein: CASSLAVQNSPPHF
D gene: -; J gene: TRBJ1-5; V gene: TRBV5-1; CDR3 protein: CASSLGGLGNQPQHF
D gene: TRBD2; J gene: TRBJ2-5; V gene: TRBV18; CDR3 protein: CASSPAGVTETQYF
D gene: -; J gene: TRBJ2-3; V gene: TRBV5-5; CDR3 protein: CASSYNTDTQYF
D gene: -; J gene: TRBJ2-7; V gene: TRBV7-9; CDR3 protein: CASSLEARGHEQYF
D gene: TRBD1; J gene: TRBJ2-7; V gene: TRBV19; CDR3 protein: CASSTFTGERSYEQYF
D gene: TRBD1; J gene: TRBJ1-1; V gene: TRBV7-2; CDR3 protein: CASSLFTGESTEAFF
D gene: TRBD2; J gene: TRBJ2-7; V gene: TRBV3-1/TRBV3-2; CDR3 protein: CASSPGTSALSYEQYF
D gene: TRBD1; J gene: TRBJ1-2; V gene: TRBV9; CDR3 protein: CASSAGGGEGYTF
D gene: TRBD1; J gene: TRBJ1-1; V gene: TRBV6-4; CDR3 protein: CASSDETGDRQGAMNTEAFF
D gene: TRBD1; J gene: TRBJ2-1; V gene: TRBV28; CDR3 protein: CASSFPGQGASYNEQFF
D gene: -; J gene: TRBJ2-6; V gene: TRBV7-3; CDR3 protein: CASSNQGSSSGANVLTF
D gene: -; J gene: TRBJ1-1; V gene: TRBV7-2; CDR3 protein: CASSSWGSNTEAFF
D gene: TRBD1; J gene: TRBJ2-7; V gene: TRBV4-3; CDR3 protein: CASSQTDRAPGEQYF
D gene: -; J gene: TRBJ2-5; V gene: TRBV18; CDR3 protein: CASSPRLEETQYF
D gene: -; J gene: TRBJ1-1; V gene: TRBV28; CDR3 protein: CASSLGLPNTEAFF
D gene: -; J gene: TRBJ2-2; V gene: TRBV7-7; CDR3 protein: CASSPRRPGANTGELFF
D gene: TRBD1; J gene: TRBJ1-5; V gene: TRBV27; CDR3 protein: CASSDRGSDQPQHF
D gene: -; J gene: TRBJ2-1; V gene: TRBV5-1; CDR3 protein: CASSLHGVLYNEQFF
D gene: TRBD1; J gene: TRBJ1-2; V gene: TRBV28; CDR3 protein: CASSLLGQGALNGYTF
D gene: -; J gene: TRBJ2-1; V gene: TRBV4-3; CDR3 protein: CASSREQASSYNEQFF
D gene: -; J gene: TRBJ2-1; V gene: TRBV10-2; CDR3 protein: CASSGKRLDNEQFF
D gene: -; J gene: TRBJ1-2; V gene: TRBV4-2; CDR3 protein: CASSQGSYTF
D gene: -; J gene: TRBJ1-2; V gene: TRBV20-1; CDR3 protein: CSASLKGGWVDGYTF
D gene: TRBD2; J gene: TRBJ2-7; V gene: TRBV28; CDR3 protein: CASSSAGGPFEQYF
D gene: -; J gene: TRBJ2-7; V gene: TRBV7-2; CDR3 protein: CASSLGHLYEQYF